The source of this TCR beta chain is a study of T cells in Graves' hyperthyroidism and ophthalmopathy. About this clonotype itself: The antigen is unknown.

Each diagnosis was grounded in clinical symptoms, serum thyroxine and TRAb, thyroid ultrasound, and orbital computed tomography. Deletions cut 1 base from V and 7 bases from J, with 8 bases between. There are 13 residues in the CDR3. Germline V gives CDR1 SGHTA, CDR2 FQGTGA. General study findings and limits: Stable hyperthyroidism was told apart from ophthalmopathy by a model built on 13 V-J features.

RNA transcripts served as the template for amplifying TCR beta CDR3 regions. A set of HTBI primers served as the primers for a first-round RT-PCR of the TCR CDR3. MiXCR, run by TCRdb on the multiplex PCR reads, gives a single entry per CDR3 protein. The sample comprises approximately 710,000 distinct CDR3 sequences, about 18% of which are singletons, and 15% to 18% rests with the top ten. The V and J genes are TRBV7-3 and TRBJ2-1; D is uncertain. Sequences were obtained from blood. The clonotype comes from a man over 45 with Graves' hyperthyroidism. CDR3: CASSLIDGNEQFF. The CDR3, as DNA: TGTGCCAGCAGCTTAATTGACGGGAATGAGCAGTTCTTC.